This entry is about one T cell receptor (beta chain). Its antigen is currently unknown. Unique molecular identifiers were in the cDNA, with template-switch universal primer binding. TCRdb passed the 5' RACE reads through MiXCR, listing each CDR3 protein once. This table holds about 890,000 distinct CDR3 sequences, roughly an eighth found once. Healthy Caucasians supplied all donations. These data are taken from a study of identical twins. Study-wide points: Twin-shared out-of-frame alpha sequences showed excess low generation probability. The study found that models underestimated out-of-frame TCR alpha sharing in monozygotic twins.

V dropped 4 bases and J dropped 5; count of bases not matched to a gene: 4. The CDR3 runs to 14 residues. Germline CDR1 reads SGHRS; CDR2 reads YFSETQ. This sample was also put to use in a study of yellow fever vaccine responses in identical twins.

Source material: PBMCs. This TCR was recovered from a woman between 18 and 29 years old in good health. The gene calls are TRBV5-1 and TRBJ2-7; 12 bases map to TRBD1. The DNA for the CDR3 is TGCGCCAGCAGCCAGGGACAGGGGGCGGACGAGCAGTACTTC. Its translation: CASSQGQGADEQYF.